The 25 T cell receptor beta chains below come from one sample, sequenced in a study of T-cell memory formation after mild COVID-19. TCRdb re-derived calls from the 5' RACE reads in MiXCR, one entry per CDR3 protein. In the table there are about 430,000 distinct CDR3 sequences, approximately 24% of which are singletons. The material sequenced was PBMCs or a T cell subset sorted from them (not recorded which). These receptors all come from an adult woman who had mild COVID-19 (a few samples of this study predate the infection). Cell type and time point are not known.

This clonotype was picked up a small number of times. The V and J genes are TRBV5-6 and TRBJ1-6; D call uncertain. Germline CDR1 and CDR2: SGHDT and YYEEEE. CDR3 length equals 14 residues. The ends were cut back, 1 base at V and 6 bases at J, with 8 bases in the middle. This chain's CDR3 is CASSLWGVNSPLHF. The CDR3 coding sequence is TGTGCCAGCAGCTTGTGGGGTGTTAATTCACCCCTCCACTTT.

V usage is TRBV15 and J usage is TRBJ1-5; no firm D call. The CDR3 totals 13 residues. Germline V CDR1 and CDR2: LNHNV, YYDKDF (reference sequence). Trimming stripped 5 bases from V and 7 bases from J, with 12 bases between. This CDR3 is CATSPRVGQPQHF. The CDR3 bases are TGTGCCACCAGCCCTAGAGTCGGGCAGCCCCAGCATTTT.

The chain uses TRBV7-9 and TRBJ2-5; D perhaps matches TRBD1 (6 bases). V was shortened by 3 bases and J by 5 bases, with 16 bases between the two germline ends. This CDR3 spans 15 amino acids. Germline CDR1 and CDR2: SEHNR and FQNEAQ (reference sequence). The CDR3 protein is CASSLRTGNGETQYF. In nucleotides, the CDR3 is TGTGCCAGCAGCTTGAGAACAGGGAACGGCGAGACCCAGTACTTC.

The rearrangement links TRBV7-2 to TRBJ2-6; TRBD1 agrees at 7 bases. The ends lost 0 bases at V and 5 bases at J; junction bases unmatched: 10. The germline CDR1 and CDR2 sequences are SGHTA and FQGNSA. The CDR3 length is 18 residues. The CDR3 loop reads CASSLALDEGAWANVLTF. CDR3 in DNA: TGTGCCAGCAGCTTAGCCCTGGACGAGGGGGCTTGGGCCAACGTCCTGACTTTC.

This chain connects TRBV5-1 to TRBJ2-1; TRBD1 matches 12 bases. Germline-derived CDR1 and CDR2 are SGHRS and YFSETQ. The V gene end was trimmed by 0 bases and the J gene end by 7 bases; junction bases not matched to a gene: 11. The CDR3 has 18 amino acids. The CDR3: CASSLGSGDRGRANEQFF. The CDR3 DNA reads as TGCGCCAGCAGCTTGGGTTCGGGGGACAGGGGGCGCGCTAATGAGCAGTTCTTC.

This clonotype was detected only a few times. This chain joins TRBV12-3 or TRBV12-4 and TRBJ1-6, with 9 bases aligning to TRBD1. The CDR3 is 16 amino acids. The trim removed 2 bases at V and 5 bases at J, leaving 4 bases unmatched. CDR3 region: CASSLSGQGNNSPLHF. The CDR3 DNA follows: TGTGCCAGCAGTTTATCCGGACAGGGGAATAATTCACCCCTCCACTTT.

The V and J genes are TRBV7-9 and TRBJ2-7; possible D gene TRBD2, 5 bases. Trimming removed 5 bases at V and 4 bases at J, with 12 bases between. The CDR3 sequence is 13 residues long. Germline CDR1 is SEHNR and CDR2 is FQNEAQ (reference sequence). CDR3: CASSRTSIYEQYF. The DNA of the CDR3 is TGTGCCAGCAGCAGGACTTCGATTTACGAGCAGTACTTC.

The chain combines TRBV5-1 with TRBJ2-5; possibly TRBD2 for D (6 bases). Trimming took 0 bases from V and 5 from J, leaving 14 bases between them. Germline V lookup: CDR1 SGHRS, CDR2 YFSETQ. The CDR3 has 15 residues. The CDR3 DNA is TGCGCCAGCAGCTTGGCCCTGGGGGGACGGGAGACCCAGTACTTC. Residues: CASSLALGGRETQYF.

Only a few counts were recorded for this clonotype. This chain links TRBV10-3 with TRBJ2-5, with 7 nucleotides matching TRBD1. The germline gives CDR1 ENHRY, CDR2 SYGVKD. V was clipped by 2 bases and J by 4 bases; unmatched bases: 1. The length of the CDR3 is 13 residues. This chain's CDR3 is CAISEAGGETQYF. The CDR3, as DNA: TGTGCCATCAGTGAGGCAGGGGGAGAGACCCAGTACTTC.

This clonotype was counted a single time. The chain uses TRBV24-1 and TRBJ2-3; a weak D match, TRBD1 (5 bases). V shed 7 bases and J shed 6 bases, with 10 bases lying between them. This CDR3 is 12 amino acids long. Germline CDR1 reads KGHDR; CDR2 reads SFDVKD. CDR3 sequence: CATRDAGDTQYF. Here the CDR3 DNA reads TGTGCCACCAGAGACGCAGGGGATACGCAGTATTTT.

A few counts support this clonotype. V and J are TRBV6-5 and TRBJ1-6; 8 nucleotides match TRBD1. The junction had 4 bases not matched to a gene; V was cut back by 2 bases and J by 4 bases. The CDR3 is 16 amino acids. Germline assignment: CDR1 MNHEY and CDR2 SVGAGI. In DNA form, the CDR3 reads TGTGCCAGCAGTTACGGGACAGGACCTTATAATTCACCCCTCCACTTT. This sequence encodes CASSYGTGPYNSPLHF.

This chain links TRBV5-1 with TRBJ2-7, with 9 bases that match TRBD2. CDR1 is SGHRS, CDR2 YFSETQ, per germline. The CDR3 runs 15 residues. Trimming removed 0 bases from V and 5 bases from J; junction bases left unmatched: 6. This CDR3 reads CASSLEPGLAHEQYF. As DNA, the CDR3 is TGCGCCAGCAGCTTGGAGCCGGGACTAGCACACGAGCAGTACTTC.

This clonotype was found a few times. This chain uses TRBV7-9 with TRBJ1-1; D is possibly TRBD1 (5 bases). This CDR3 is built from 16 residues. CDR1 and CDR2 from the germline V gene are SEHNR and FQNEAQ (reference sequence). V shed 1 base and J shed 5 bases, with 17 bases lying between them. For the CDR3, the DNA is TGTGCCAGCAGCTTAGGAGCGGGCGCCAGGGTGACTGAAGCTTTCTTT. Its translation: CASSLGAGARVTEAFF. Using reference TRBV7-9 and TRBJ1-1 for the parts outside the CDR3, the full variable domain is DTGVSQNPRHKITKRGQNVTFRCDPISEHNRLYWYRQTLGQGPEFLTYFQNEAQLEKSRLLSDRFSAERPKGSFSTLEIQRTEQGDSAMYLCASSLGAGARVTEAFFGQGTRLTVV.

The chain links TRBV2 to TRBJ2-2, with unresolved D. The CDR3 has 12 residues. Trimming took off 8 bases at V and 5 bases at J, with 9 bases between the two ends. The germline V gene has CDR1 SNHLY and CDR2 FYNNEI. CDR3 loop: CASAEDTGELFF. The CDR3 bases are TGTGCCAGCGCCGAGGATACCGGGGAGCTGTTTTTT.

The CDR3 loop is CASSSLGHSTDTQYF. The CDR3, as DNA: TGTGCCAGCAGCTCCCTCGGGCATAGCACAGATACGCAGTATTTT. J is TRBJ2-3 and V is TRBV7-2; no reliable D call. The germline gives CDR1 SGHTA, CDR2 FQGNSA. V was pared by 4 bases and J by 0 bases, with 11 bases between. The CDR3 runs to 15 residues.

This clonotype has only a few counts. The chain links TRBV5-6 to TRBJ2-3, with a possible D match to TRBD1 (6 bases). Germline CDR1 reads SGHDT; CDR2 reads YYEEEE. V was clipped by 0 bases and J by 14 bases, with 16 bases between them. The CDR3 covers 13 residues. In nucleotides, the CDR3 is TGTGCCAGCAGCTTGGGGGGGCAGACTCGAGCGTATTTT. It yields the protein CASSLGGQTRAYF.

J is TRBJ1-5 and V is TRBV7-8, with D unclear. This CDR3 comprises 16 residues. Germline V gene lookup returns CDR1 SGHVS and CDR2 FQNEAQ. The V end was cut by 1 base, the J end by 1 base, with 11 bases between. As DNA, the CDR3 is TGTGCCAGCAGCTTAGATTTGAGGCTCAGCAATCAGCCCCAGCATTTT. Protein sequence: CASSLDLRLSNQPQHF.

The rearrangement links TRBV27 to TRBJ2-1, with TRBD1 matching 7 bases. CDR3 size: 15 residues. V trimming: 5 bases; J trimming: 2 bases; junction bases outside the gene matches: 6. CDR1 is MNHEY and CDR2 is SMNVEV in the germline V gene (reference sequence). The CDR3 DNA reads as TGTGCCAGCAGTGCTGACAGGGATGCCTACAATGAGCAGTTCTTC. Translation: CASSADRDAYNEQFF.

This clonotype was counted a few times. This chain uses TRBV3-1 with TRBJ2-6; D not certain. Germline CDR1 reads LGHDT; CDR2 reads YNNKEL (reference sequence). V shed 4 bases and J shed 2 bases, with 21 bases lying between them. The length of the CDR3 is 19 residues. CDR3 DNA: TGTGCCAGCAGCCCCGAGATCTCCCTCAGGATAGCTGGGGCCAACGTCCTGACTTTC. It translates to CASSPEISLRIAGANVLTF.

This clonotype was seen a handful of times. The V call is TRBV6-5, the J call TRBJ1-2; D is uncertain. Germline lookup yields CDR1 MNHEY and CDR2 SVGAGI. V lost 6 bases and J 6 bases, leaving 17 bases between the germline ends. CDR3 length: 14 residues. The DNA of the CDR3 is TGTGCCAGCAGCCCTCGGGCCACCTATGATGGCTACACCTTC. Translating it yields CASSPRATYDGYTF.

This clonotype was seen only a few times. CDR3 region: CASSLVTGRDEQFF. Written as DNA, the CDR3 is TGTGCCAGCAGCTTGGTAACAGGGAGGGATGAGCAGTTCTTC. The V call is TRBV5-5, the J call TRBJ2-1; possibly TRBD2 for D (7 bases). The CDR3 has 14 amino acids. Trimming pared 0 bases from V and 8 bases from J, leaving 12 bases between. Germline lookup yields CDR1 SGHKS and CDR2 YYEKEE (reference sequence).

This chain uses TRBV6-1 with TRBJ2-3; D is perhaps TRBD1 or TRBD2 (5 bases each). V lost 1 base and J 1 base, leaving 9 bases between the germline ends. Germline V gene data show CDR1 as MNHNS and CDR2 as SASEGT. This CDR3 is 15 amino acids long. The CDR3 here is CASSEGGIRTDTQYF. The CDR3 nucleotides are TGTGCCAGCAGTGAAGGGGGGATCCGCACAGATACGCAGTATTTT.

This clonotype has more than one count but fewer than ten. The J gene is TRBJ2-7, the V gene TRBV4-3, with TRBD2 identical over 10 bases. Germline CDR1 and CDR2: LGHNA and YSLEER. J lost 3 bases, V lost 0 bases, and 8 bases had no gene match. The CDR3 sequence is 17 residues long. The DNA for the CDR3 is TGCGCCAGCAGCCAAGATGTGGGGGCTAGCGGGAGCTACGAGCAGTACTTC. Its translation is CASSQDVGASGSYEQYF.

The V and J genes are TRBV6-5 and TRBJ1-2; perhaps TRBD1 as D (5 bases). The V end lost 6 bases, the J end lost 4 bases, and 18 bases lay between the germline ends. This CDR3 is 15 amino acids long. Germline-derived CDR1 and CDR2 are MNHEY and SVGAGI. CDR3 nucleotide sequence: TGTGCCAGCAGAAGGACGGGGGGAGCATCCTATGGCTACACCTTC. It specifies CASRRTGGASYGYTF.

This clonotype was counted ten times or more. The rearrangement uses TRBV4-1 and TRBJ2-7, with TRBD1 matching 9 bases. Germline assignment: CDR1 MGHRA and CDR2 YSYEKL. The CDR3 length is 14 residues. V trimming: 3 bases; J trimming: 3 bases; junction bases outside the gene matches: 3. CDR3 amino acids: CASSHPGQGYEQYF. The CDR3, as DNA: TGCGCCAGCAGCCACCCGGGACAGGGCTACGAGCAGTACTTC.